Shown below are 13 T cell receptor beta chains from a single sample sequenced in a study of blood T cell repertoires in COVID-19. TCRdb's table, derived via immunoSEQ multiplex PCR, lists solely in-frame clones and lacks some. Of under 70,000 clones listed, around 84% are singletons. Specimen: peripheral blood. Source of these receptors: a woman aged 80 or older with acute or convalescent COVID-19.

The V gene is TRBV5-1, the J gene TRBJ1-3, with TRBD1 matching over 8 bases. Looked up from germline, CDR1 is SGHRS and CDR2 is YFSETQ. The CDR3 extends over 16 amino acids. The trim removed 4 bases at V and 0 bases at J, leaving 6 bases unmatched. CDR3 in DNA: TGCGCCAGCAGCCTAATCGGACAGGGCTCTGGAAACACCATATATTTT. Protein product: CASSLIGQGSGNTIYF.

The chain couples TRBV5-1 to TRBJ2-3; TRBD2 matches 9 bases. The V gene end was trimmed by 3 bases and the J gene end by 0 bases; junction bases not matched to a gene: 8. In germline, CDR1 is SGHRS, CDR2 YFSETQ. The CDR3 runs 17 residues. The CDR3, as DNA: TGCGCCAGCAGCTGGCCCAGTCTAGCGGGGAGCACAGATACGCAGTATTTT. This translates into CASSWPSLAGSTDTQYF.

The V call is TRBV2, the J call TRBJ2-2, with D possibly matching TRBD1 (6 bases). The CDR3 covers 15 residues. Germline lookup yields CDR1 SNHLY and CDR2 FYNNEI. Trimming cost V 0 bases and J 7 bases, with 12 bases left between them. The CDR3: CASSEAGTLGGELFF. The CDR3 region has the DNA TGTGCCAGCAGTGAAGCGGGGACACTCGGCGGGGAGCTGTTTTTT.

The rearrangement uses TRBV14 and TRBJ2-7, with a weak D call TRBD1 (5 bases). V was clipped by 2 bases and J by 0 bases, with 11 bases between them. The CDR3 loop spans 15 amino acids. The germline CDR1 and CDR2 sequences are SGHDN and FVKESK. The chain's CDR3 is CASSQFWQGSYEQYF. CDR3 nucleotides: TGTGCCAGCAGCCAATTTTGGCAGGGCTCCTACGAGCAGTACTTC.

The V call is TRBV4-2, the J call TRBJ1-6, with D possibly being TRBD1 (6 bases). Germline loops: CDR1 LGHNA, CDR2 YNFKEQ. Deletions cut 0 bases from V and 13 bases from J, with 13 bases between. This CDR3 region has 14 residues. The DNA of the CDR3 is TGTGCCAGCAGCCAAGATTTACATAGGGGGCCCCTCCACTTT. It yields the protein CASSQDLHRGPLHF.

The rearrangement uses TRBV11-2 and TRBJ1-4, with D perhaps matching TRBD1 (6 bases). This CDR3 has 13 residues. The V end lost 3 bases, the J end lost 5 bases, and 7 bases lay between the germline ends. CDR1 is SGHAT and CDR2 is FQNNGV in the germline V gene. CDR3 bases: TGTGCCAGCAGCTTCGACAGGAATGAAAAACTGTTTTTT. This sequence encodes CASSFDRNEKLFF.

V and J are TRBV2 and TRBJ2-1; 13 nucleotides match TRBD2. CDR3 length: 15 residues. The V and J ends lost 5 bases and 8 bases, in that order; junction bases with no gene match: 6. Germline assignment: CDR1 SNHLY and CDR2 FYNNEI. The CDR3 is CASSLLAGGLDEQFF. The CDR3 DNA reads TGTGCCAGCAGTTTACTAGCGGGGGGGCTCGATGAGCAGTTCTTC.

The V gene is TRBV10-3, the J gene TRBJ1-5; possible D gene TRBD1, 5 bases. The germline V and J ends were trimmed by 0 bases and 2 bases, with 8 bases remaining between them. The CDR3 loop spans 15 amino acids. Germline V gene lookup returns CDR1 ENHRY and CDR2 SYGVKD. CDR3 nucleotides: TGTGCCATCAGTGAGTCGGGAGGGGGCAATCAGCCCCAGCATTTT. Protein: CAISESGGGNQPQHF.

J is TRBJ1-4 and V is TRBV5-4, with 9 nucleotides matching TRBD1. The ends lost 5 bases at V and 6 bases at J; junction bases unmatched: 5. CDR1 and CDR2 (germline): SGHNT, YYREEE (reference sequence). The CDR3 has 14 residues. The CDR3 coding sequence is TGTGCCAGCAGGGGACAGGGCGGTGATGAAAAACTGTTTTTT. It codes for CASRGQGGDEKLFF.

In its sample, this clone was seen a few times. The rearrangement uses TRBV18 and TRBJ1-1; 9 positions match TRBD1. Germline CDR1 reads KGHSH; CDR2 reads LQKENI. The CDR3 is 17 amino acids. The trim removed 3 bases at V and 0 bases at J, leaving 8 bases unmatched. The CDR3 is CASSPKDRGSLNTEAFF. CDR3 DNA: TGTGCCAGCTCACCTAAGGACAGGGGCTCTTTGAACACTGAAGCTTTCTTT. The complete variable domain, with remaining parts taken from reference TRBV18 and TRBJ1-1, reads NAGVMQNPRHLVRRRGQEARLRCSPMKGHSHVYWYRQLPEEGLKFMVYLQKENIIDESGMPKERFSAEFPKEGPSILRIQQVVRGDSAAYFCASSPKDRGSLNTEAFFGQGTRLTVV.

V is TRBV5-6 and J is TRBJ2-5; a possible D gene is TRBD1 (6 bases). Germline CDR1 and CDR2: SGHDT and YYEEEE. Trimming stripped 4 bases from V and 1 base from J, with 14 bases between. CDR3 length equals 15 residues. The CDR3 DNA reads TGTGCCAGCAGCCAGGGGACATTGACCCAAGAGACCCAGTACTTC. Encoded protein: CASSQGTLTQETQYF.

This rearrangement joins TRBV5-6 to TRBJ1-6; 8 bases match TRBD1. Trimming at V came to 2 bases and at J to 10 bases, leaving 11 bases not matched to a gene. The CDR3 consists of 16 residues. Germline CDR1 SGHDT, CDR2 YYEEEE. The CDR3, as DNA: TGTGCCAGCAGCTTAGCAGGGGGCTTTAGGAGATCACCCCTCCACTTT. This codes for CASSLAGGFRRSPLHF.

The CDR3 loop is CASTPRGAGIYNSPLHF. CDR3 DNA sequence: TGTGCCAGTACCCCTCGTGGGGCAGGGATCTATAATTCACCCCTCCACTTT. V is TRBV19 and J is TRBJ1-6; TRBD1 is a possible D gene (5 bases). With 7 bases removed from V and 3 bases from J, the gap between germline ends came to 19 bases. The CDR3 runs to 17 residues. CDR1 is LNHDA, CDR2 SQIVND, per germline (reference sequence).